The source of this T cell receptor (beta chain) is a study of blood T cell repertoires in COVID-19. Study-wide context: Samples representing acute and convalescent COVID-19 were sourced from the United States, Italy and Spain.

Profiled with immunoSEQ multiplex PCR; TCRdb holds only in-frame clones, not every one. The sample shows approximately 110,000 clones, around four fifths of them seen only once. Trimming removed 4 bases from V and 2 bases from J, with 8 bases in between. This CDR3 has 13 amino acids. CDR1 and CDR2 (germline): SGHVS, FNYEAQ. The sequenced sample was peripheral blood. This TCR came from a woman aged 55 to 70 with acute or convalescent COVID-19. The chain joins TRBV7-6 to TRBJ1-1; D unresolved. This CDR3 is CASSSRENTEAFF. CDR3 nucleotides: TGTGCCAGCAGCTCGAGGGAAAACACTGAAGCTTTCTTT. The variable domain in full, with the rest retrieved from reference TRBV7-6 and TRBJ1-1, is GAGVSQSPRYKVTKRGQDVALRCDPISGHVSLYWYRQALGQGPEFLTYFNYEAQQDKSGLPNDRFSAERPEGSISTLTIQRTEQRDSAMYRCASSSRENTEAFFGQGTRLTVV.